This T cell receptor beta chain was profiled in a study of blood T cell repertoires in COVID-19. Data came from immunoSEQ multiplex PCR; TCRdb stores just in-frame clones and leaves some out. Of around 340,000 clones listed, over 85% are singletons. The CDR3 runs to 15 residues. CDR1 SGHDT and CDR2 YYEEEE come from the germline V gene. The V gene lost 4 bases and the J gene lost 1 base, with 13 bases spanning the gap. This chain links TRBV5-6 with TRBJ2-3; D possibly corresponds to TRBD1 (5 bases). The sample taken for sequencing was peripheral blood. The sequence derives from a woman between 55 and 75 years old with COVID-19, enrolled during active disease. Here the CDR3 reads CASSRGPRGTDTQYF. CDR3 in DNA: TGTGCCAGCAGCCGCGGCCCCAGGGGCACAGATACGCAGTATTTT.